These 20 T cell receptor beta chains were all obtained from the same sample, sequenced in a study of cytomegalovirus exposure and HLA in healthy donors. Here immunoSEQ multiplex PCR was the method, and the copy in TCRdb shows in-frame clones only, minus some. The data hold under 300,000 clones, with roughly 86% observed a single time. The source material was PBMCs. These receptors all come from a woman in her 30s in good health and CMV-seropositive.

The genes are TRBV30 and TRBJ2-1, with D perhaps matching TRBD2 (5 bases). The length of the CDR3 is 16 residues. Per the germline V gene, CDR1 is GTSNPN and CDR2 is SVGIG (reference sequence). V lost 3 bases and J 0 bases, leaving 15 bases between the germline ends. CDR3 sequence reads: CAWSPTRTSSYNEQFF. For the CDR3, the DNA is TGTGCCTGGAGCCCCACGAGAACTAGCTCCTACAATGAGCAGTTCTTC.

This clone was observed a handful of times. The CDR3 spells CASSGYPNTGELFF. The CDR3 DNA is TGTGCCAGCAGTGGCTATCCCAACACCGGGGAGCTGTTTTTT. V gene TRBV2 combines with J gene TRBJ2-2; D ambiguous. This CDR3 contains 14 residues. V was clipped by 4 bases and J by 2 bases, with 8 bases between them. The germline gives CDR1 SNHLY, CDR2 FYNNEI.

In this sample, this clone turned up once. This chain joins TRBV11-3 and TRBJ2-5; D might be TRBD2 (6 bases). Trimming left V 5 bases short and J 5 bases short, with 21 bases between. Germline V lookup: CDR1 SGHNT, CDR2 YENEEA. CDR3 length equals 16 residues. The CDR3 DNA reads as TGTGCCAGCAGCCGAAAGTGGGAGGTGGTGGCGGAGACCCAGTACTTC. Protein sequence: CASSRKWEVVAETQYF.

In nucleotides, the CDR3 is TGTGCCAGCAGCTTGACGCGCCATACGGCGGGTGGAAACACCATATATTTT. Its protein is CASSLTRHTAGGNTIYF. The genes are TRBV11-1 and TRBJ1-3; D unclear. V was cut by 3 bases and J by 3 bases, with 18 bases left in between. The CDR3 has 17 amino acids. Germline loops: CDR1 SGHAT, CDR2 FQDESV (reference sequence).

The gene calls are TRBV28 and TRBJ1-5; TRBD1 aligns across 7 bases. CDR1 MDHEN and CDR2 SYDVKM come from the germline V gene. The CDR3 loop spans 15 amino acids. The J segment lost 5 bases and the V segment lost 8 bases, leaving 12 bases of the junction unmatched. The CDR3 reads CASGRLTGTDQPQHF. The CDR3 DNA reads TGTGCCAGCGGGAGGCTGACAGGGACGGATCAGCCCCAGCATTTT.

This sequence joins TRBV2 and TRBJ1-1; D unclear. The V end was cut by 4 bases, the J end by 2 bases, with 5 bases between. CDR1 and CDR2 from the germline V gene are SNHLY and FYNNEI. This CDR3 has 12 residues. This chain's CDR3 is CASSVRNTEAFF. The CDR3 DNA reads as TGTGCCAGCAGTGTTAGAAACACTGAAGCTTTCTTT.

The chain is built from TRBV6-7 and TRBJ2-5; TRBD2 matches at 13 bases. TRBV6-7 is designated an ORF whose function remains uncertain. Trimming at V came to 1 base and at J to 4 bases, leaving 3 bases not matched to a gene. The CDR3 covers 16 residues. The CDR3 loop reads CASSYFRTSGGETQYF. Written as DNA, the CDR3 is TGTGCCAGCAGTTACTTTCGGACTAGCGGGGGAGAGACCCAGTACTTC.

The V and J genes are TRBV5-1 and TRBJ2-7; 8 positions agree with TRBD2. From germline, CDR1 is SGHRS and CDR2 YFSETQ. Trimming removed 0 bases from V and 3 bases from J; junction bases left unmatched: 8. The CDR3 totals 16 residues. Written as DNA, the CDR3 is TGCGCCAGCAGCTTGGTCACTAGCGGACAGATCTACGAGCAGTACTTC. This gives the protein CASSLVTSGQIYEQYF.

The chain joins TRBV18 to TRBJ2-5, with 8 positions matching TRBD1. The CDR3 length is 13 residues. Germline V CDR1 and CDR2: KGHSH, LQKENI. Germline trimming cut 3 bases from V and 10 bases from J; bases unmatched to any gene: 7. This CDR3 is CASSPGTGGIQYF. For the CDR3, the DNA is TGTGCCAGCTCACCCGGGACAGGCGGTATCCAGTACTTC.

V usage is TRBV5-4 and J usage is TRBJ2-1; D uncertain. CDR3 length: 15 residues. V gave up 1 base and J gave up 6 bases, with 14 bases separating them. Germline CDR1 is SGHNT and CDR2 is YYREEE (reference sequence). The CDR3 nucleotides read TGTGCCAGCAGCTTGTCCGGGTTGTCGAGCAATGAGCAGTTCTTC. Protein sequence: CASSLSGLSSNEQFF. Full variable domain (missing parts from reference TRBV5-4 and TRBJ2-1): ETGVTQSPTHLIKTRGQQVTLRCSSQSGHNTVSWYQQALGQGPQFIFQYYREEENGRGNFPPRFSGLQFPNYSSELNVNALELDDSALYLCASSLSGLSSNEQFFGPGTRLTVL.

The chain uses TRBV5-4 and TRBJ2-1; TRBD1 might be the D (7 bases). The CDR3 length is 13 residues. V lost 2 bases and J 7 bases, leaving 10 bases between the germline ends. CDR1 is SGHNT and CDR2 is YYREEE in the germline V gene (reference sequence). The CDR3 bases are TGTGCCAGCAGCTTTCAGGGGGGTAATGAGCAGTTCTTC. Encoded protein: CASSFQGGNEQFF.

The chain has TRBV19 and TRBJ1-5; TRBD1 matches at 9 bases. Losses at the gene ends were 5 bases for V and 9 bases for J; bases not matched to a gene: 5. Germline V gene lookup returns CDR1 LNHDA and CDR2 SQIVND (reference sequence). This CDR3 comprises 13 residues. CDR3 amino acids: CASSAGQGGPQHF. For the CDR3, the DNA is TGTGCCAGTAGTGCGGGACAGGGCGGGCCCCAGCATTTT. Full variable domain (remainder filled in from reference TRBV19 and TRBJ1-5): DGGITQSPKYLFRKEGQNVTLSCEQNLNHDAMYWYRQDPGQGLRLIYYSQIVNDFQKGDIAEGYSVSREKKESFPLTVTSAQKNPTAFYLCASSAGQGGPQHFGDGTRLSIL.

V is TRBV6-6 and J is TRBJ2-1; a weak D match, TRBD2 (5 bases). The germline CDR1 and CDR2 sequences are MNHNY and SVGAGI (reference sequence). The CDR3 extends over 14 amino acids. Between the trimmed V and J ends, which lost 5 bases and 2 bases, there was a span of 10 bases. The CDR3 protein is CASSAVGAYNEQFF. In DNA, the CDR3 is TGTGCCAGCAGTGCGGTCGGGGCCTACAATGAGCAGTTCTTC.

The rearrangement joins TRBV18 to TRBJ1-1; D is possibly TRBD1 (5 bases). Germline V gives CDR1 KGHSH, CDR2 LQKENI. The CDR3 covers 13 residues. V lost 6 bases and J lost 1, with 9 bases in between. CDR3 in amino acids: CASSRQGNTEAFF. The CDR3 DNA reads TGTGCCAGCTCGCGGCAGGGGAACACTGAAGCTTTCTTT. The full variable domain, with the rest looked up from reference TRBV18 and TRBJ1-1, is NAGVMQNPRHLVRRRGQEARLRCSPMKGHSHVYWYRQLPEEGLKFMVYLQKENIIDESGMPKERFSAEFPKEGPSILRIQQVVRGDSAAYFCASSRQGNTEAFFGQGTRLTVV.

This CDR3 is CASSLVARGAEAFF. CDR3 bases: TGTGCCAGCAGCTTAGTAGCGCGTGGAGCTGAAGCTTTCTTT. The chain couples TRBV7-8 to TRBJ1-1; D unclear. The V gene's germline CDR1 is SGHVS and CDR2 FQNEAQ. The CDR3 runs to 14 residues. V was shortened by 1 base and J by 6 bases, with 12 bases between the two germline ends.

This chain links TRBV7-8 with TRBJ2-3; 7 bases agree with TRBD2. The CDR3 is 14 amino acids. The germline CDR1 and CDR2 sequences are SGHVS and FQNEAQ. The J segment lost 3 bases and the V segment lost 3 bases, leaving 3 bases of the junction unmatched. Written as DNA, the CDR3 is TGTGCCAGCAGCTTTGAGCGGGGAACAGATACGCAGTATTTT. It translates to CASSFERGTDTQYF.

The chain combines TRBV19 with TRBJ1-1, with D maybe TRBD1 (6 bases). The CDR3 is made up of 16 amino acids. V gave up 3 bases and J gave up 1 base, with 15 bases separating them. CDR1 and CDR2 (germline): LNHDA, SQIVND (reference sequence). The CDR3 here is CASSIRGRGGNTEAFF. CDR3 nucleotide sequence: TGTGCCAGTAGTATCAGGGGAAGAGGAGGGAACACTGAAGCTTTCTTT.

This sequence joins TRBV4-1 and TRBJ2-1; TRBD1 agrees at 9 bases. Trimming cost V 0 bases and J 6 bases; bases outside gene matches: 0. The CDR3 spans 14 residues. Germline V gene data show CDR1 as MGHRA and CDR2 as YSYEKL. CDR3 loop: CASSQEGQGNEQFF. For the CDR3, the DNA is TGCGCCAGCAGCCAAGAGGGACAGGGCAATGAGCAGTTCTTC.

The chain employs TRBV5-1 and TRBJ2-7; no firm D call. Trimming stripped 0 bases from V and 4 bases from J, with 2 bases between. Germline CDR1 SGHRS, CDR2 YFSETQ. This CDR3 contains 11 residues. CDR3 sequence reads: CASSLAYEQYF. DNA for the CDR3: TGCGCCAGCAGCTTGGCGTACGAGCAGTACTTC.

The chain has TRBV6-5 and TRBJ2-7; TRBD2 might be the D (5 bases). The CDR3 extends over 14 amino acids. Germline values: CDR1 MNHEY, CDR2 SVGAGI. With 4 bases removed from V and 0 bases from J, the gap between germline ends came to 10 bases. The CDR3, as DNA: TGTGCCAGCAGTTCCGGGATCCTCTCCTACGAGCAGTACTTC. This codes for CASSSGILSYEQYF.